The source of this T cell receptor (beta chain) is a study of CD8+ T cells in alopecia areata. Peripheral blood, together with lesional scalp punch biopsies, was collected from alopecia areata patients. Sorting of PBMCs yielded the CD4+ and CD8+ T cells. cDNA reverse transcribed from extracted RNA served as the sequencing template. The repertoire was sequenced with immunoSEQ multiplex PCR; TCRdb's copy has only in-frame clones and lacks some. The sample gives hundreds of thousands of clones, approximately 61% of which show up once; roughly 1.2% is in the top ten. Sequences were derived from CD4+ T cells sorted from blood, sampled at week 0. This clonotype was sampled from a human donor with alopecia areata.

The CDR3 nucleotides read TGTGCCAGCAGCCCCCGCCAATTTTCACCCCTCCACTTT. Amino acids: CASSPRQFSPLHF. The J gene is TRBJ1-6, the V gene TRBV9; no clear D gene. The V end was cut by 4 bases, the J end by 9 bases, with 11 bases between. CDR1 SGDLS and CDR2 YYNGEE come from the germline V gene. The CDR3 extends over 13 amino acids.